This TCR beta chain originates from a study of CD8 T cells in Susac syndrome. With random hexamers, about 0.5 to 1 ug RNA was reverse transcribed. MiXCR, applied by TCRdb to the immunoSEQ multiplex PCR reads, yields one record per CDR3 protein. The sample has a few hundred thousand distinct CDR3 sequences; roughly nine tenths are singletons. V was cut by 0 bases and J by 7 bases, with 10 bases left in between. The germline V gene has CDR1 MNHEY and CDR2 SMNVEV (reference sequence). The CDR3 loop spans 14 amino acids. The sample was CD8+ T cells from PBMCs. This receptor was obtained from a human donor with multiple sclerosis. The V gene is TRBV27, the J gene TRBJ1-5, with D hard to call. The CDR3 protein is CASSLSSLVQPQHF. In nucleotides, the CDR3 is TGTGCCAGCAGTTTATCGAGCTTAGTCCAGCCCCAGCATTTT.